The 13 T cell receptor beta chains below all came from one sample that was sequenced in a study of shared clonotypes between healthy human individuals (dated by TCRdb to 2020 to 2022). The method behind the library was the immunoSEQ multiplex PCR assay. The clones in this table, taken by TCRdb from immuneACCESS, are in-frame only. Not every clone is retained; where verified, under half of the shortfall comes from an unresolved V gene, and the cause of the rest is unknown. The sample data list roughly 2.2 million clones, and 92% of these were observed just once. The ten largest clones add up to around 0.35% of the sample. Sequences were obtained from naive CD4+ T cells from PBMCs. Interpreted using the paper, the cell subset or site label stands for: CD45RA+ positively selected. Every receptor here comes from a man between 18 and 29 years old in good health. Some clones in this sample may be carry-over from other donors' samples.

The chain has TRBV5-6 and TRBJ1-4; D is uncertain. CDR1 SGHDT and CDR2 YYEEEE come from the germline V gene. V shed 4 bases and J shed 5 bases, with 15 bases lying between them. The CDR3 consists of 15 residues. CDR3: CASSRGWQRNEKLFF. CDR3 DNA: TGTGCCAGCAGCCGAGGTTGGCAGAGGAATGAAAAACTGTTTTTT. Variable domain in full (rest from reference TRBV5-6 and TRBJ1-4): DAGVTQSPTHLIKTRGQQVTLRCSPKSGHDTVSWYQQALGQGPQFIFQYYEEEERQRGNFPDRFSGHQFPNYSSELNVNALLLGDSALYLCASSRGWQRNEKLFFGSGTQLSVL.

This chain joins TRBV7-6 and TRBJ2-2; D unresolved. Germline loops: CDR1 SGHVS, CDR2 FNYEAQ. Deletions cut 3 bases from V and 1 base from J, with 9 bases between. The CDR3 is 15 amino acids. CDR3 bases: TGTGCCAGCAGCTTCTTTACGGAGAACACCGGGGAGCTGTTTTTT. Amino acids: CASSFFTENTGELFF.

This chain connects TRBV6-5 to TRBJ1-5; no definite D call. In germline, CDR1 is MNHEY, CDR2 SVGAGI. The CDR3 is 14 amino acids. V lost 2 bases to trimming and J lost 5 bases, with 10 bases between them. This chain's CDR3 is CASSYRRDYQPQHF. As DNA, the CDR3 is TGTGCCAGCAGTTACAGGAGAGACTATCAGCCCCAGCATTTT.

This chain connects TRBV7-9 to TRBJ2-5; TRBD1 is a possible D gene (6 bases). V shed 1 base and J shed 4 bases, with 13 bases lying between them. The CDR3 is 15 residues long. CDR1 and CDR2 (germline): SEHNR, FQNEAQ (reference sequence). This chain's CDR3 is CASSLVPGVGETQYF. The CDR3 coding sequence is TGTGCCAGCAGCTTAGTTCCAGGGGTAGGAGAGACCCAGTACTTC.

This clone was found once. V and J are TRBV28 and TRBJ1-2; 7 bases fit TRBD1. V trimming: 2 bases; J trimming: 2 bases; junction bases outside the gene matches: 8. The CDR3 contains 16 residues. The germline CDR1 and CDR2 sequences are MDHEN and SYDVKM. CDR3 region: CASSLGGRDRNYGYTF. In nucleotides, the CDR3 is TGTGCCAGCAGTTTAGGGGGCCGGGACAGAAACTATGGCTACACCTTC.

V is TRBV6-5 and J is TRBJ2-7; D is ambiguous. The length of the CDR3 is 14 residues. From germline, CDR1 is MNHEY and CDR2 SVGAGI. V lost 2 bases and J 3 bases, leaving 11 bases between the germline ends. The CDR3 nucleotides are TGTGCCAGCAGTTACGCCAGACCTTTCTACGAGCAGTACTTC. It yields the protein CASSYARPFYEQYF.

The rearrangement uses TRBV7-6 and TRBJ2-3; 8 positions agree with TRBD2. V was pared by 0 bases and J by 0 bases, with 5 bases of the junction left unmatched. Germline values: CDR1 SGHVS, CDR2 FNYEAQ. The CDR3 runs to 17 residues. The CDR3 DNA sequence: TGTGCCAGCAGCTTAGCGGCTAGCGGGCAAAGCACAGATACGCAGTATTTT. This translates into CASSLAASGQSTDTQYF.

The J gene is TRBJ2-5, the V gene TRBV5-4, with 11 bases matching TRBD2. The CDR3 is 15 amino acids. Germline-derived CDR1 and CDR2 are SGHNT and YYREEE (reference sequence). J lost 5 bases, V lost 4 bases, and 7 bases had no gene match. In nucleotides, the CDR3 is TGTGCCAGCAGCGGGCGGACTAGCGGGTCTGAGACCCAGTACTTC. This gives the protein CASSGRTSGSETQYF. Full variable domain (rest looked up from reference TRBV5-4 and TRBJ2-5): ETGVTQSPTHLIKTRGQQVTLRCSSQSGHNTVSWYQQALGQGPQFIFQYYREEENGRGNFPPRFSGLQFPNYSSELNVNALELDDSALYLCASSGRTSGSETQYFGPGTRLLVL.

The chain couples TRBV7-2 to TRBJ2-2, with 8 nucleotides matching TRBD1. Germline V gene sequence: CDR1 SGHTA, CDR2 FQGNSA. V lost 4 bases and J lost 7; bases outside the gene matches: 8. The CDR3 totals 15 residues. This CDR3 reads CASSSPATGVGELFF. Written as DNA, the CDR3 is TGTGCCAGCAGCTCACCCGCGACAGGGGTCGGGGAGCTGTTTTTT.

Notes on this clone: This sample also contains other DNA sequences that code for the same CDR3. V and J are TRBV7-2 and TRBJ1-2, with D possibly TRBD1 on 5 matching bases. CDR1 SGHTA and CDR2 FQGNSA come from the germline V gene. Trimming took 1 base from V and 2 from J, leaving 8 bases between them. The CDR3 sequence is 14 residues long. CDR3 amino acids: CASSLGRGNYGYTF. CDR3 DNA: TGTGCCAGCAGCTTAGGGAGGGGAAACTATGGCTACACCTTC.

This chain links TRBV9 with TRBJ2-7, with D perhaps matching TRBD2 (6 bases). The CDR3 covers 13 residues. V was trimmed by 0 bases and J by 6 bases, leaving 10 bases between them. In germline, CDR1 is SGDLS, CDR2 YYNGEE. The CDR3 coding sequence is TGTGCCAGCAGCGTAGCCCCCGGGGGCGAGCAGTACTTC. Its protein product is CASSVAPGGEQYF. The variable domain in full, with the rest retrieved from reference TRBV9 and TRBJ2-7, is DSGVTQTPKHLITATGQRVTLRCSPRSGDLSVYWYQQSLDQGLQFLIQYYNGEERAKGNILERFSAQQFPDLHSELNLSSLELGDSALYFCASSVAPGGEQYFGPGTRLTVT.

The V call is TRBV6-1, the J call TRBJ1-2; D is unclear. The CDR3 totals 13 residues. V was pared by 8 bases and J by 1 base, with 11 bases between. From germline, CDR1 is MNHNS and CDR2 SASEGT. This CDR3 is CASGPRDNYGYTF. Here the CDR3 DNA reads TGTGCCAGCGGGCCAAGGGATAACTATGGCTACACCTTC.

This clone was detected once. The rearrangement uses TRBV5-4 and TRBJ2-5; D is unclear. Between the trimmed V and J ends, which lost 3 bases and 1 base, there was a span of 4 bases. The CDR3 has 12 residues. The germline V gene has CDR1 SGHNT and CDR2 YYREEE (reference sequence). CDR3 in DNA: TGTGCCAGCAGCTATGGCCAAGAGACCCAGTACTTC. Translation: CASSYGQETQYF.